The sample holds many counts of the clone carrying this T cell receptor (beta chain). A single record per CDR3 protein comes from TCRdb applying MiXCR to the 5' RACE reads. The sample holds 250,000 to 400,000 distinct CDR3 sequences, 11% seen once. This sample is part of a study of CD8 T cells in ankylosing spondylitis. Germline loops: CDR1 WSHSY, CDR2 SAAADI. The CDR3 is 21 amino acids. Trimming cost V 4 bases and J 3 bases; bases outside gene matches: 20. The rearrangement joins TRBV10-2 to TRBJ2-3; TRBD2 aligns across 12 bases. This TCR came from a female donor with ankylosing spondylitis or in good health (not recorded which). Sequenced material: blood, either unsorted or a sorted T cell fraction (not recorded which). The CDR3 DNA is TGCGCCAGCAGTGGAGTCGTCGGACTAGCGGGACGCAACCCAAGGACAGATACGCAGTATTTT. It yields the protein CASSGVVGLAGRNPRTDTQYF.